This record covers a single T cell receptor beta chain. The entry originates in a study of blood T cell repertoires in COVID-19. Overall study: Acute and convalescent COVID-19 specimens originated in the United States, Italy and Spain. In each case, the material was cDNA or gDNA derived from T cells, B-cell-depleted T cells, or PBMCs.

In the original processing: Amplification of reference gene primers provided the estimated nucleated cell counts. Assay: immunoSEQ multiplex PCR; the TCRdb copy retains only in-frame clones and omits some. D and trimming were read from the DNA, whereas the V and J calls and clone size are those reported in that table. The sample carries 130,000 or so clones, 65% to 80% recorded once. The sequenced sample was peripheral blood. This receptor was taken from a man aged 45-65 years with acute or convalescent COVID-19.

The CDR3 coding sequence is TGTGCCATCAGTGAGCCCCATAGCGACGGCTACACCTTC. Its protein is CAISEPHSDGYTF. The chain employs TRBV10-3 and TRBJ1-2; D unclear. This CDR3 comprises 13 residues. Trimming removed 2 bases at V and 8 bases at J, with 12 bases between. Per the germline V gene, CDR1 is ENHRY and CDR2 is SYGVKD.